This T cell receptor beta chain was recorded in a study of cytomegalovirus exposure and HLA in healthy donors (dated by TCRdb to 2016 to 2017). In terms of the full investigation: In an earlier analysis of approximately 500 of the donors, approximately 260 Gb of sequence data and just under 120 million unique TCR beta sequences from roughly 180 million T cells were reported. Every repertoire in the discovery cohort had been generated on one and the same sequencing platform. An earlier analysis of around 580 of the donors used high-throughput TCR beta sequencing to judge whether each TCR beta V gene segment behaved as functional or pseudogenic. To predict cytomegalovirus infection status, the study combined high-throughput TCR immunosequencing, statistical association of individual TCRs with disease status, and machine learning. The genetic ancestry cluster associated with self-reported Caucasian donors included over 65% of the roughly 410 genotyped donors. Using immunosequencing, the study profiled T cell repertoires from 550 to 750 subjects and related those repertoires to cytomegalovirus serostatus. To study patterns of TCR occurrence, a later analysis re-analyzed previously published TCR beta repertoires from under 750 donors and added high-resolution HLA genotyping. Among several hundred genotyped donors of the cohort, an average of approximately 240,000 unique TCR beta nucleotide sequences was sequenced per donor, of which about 19% were non-productive. HLA typing included class I and class II loci at four-digit resolution. Alongside the repertoire data, information on donor age, sex, ethnicity and CMV serostatus was compiled. Rather than drawing on any new phenotypic data, the later analysis identified candidate immune exposures from TCR beta sequences and the way those sequences occurred across donors. The study aimed to test whether signatures of past pathogen exposure could be identified by cataloging public T cell receptors. A later genetic analysis took genome-wide SNP genotypes for about 65% of the 666 donors and used that subset as a discovery cohort. An early release that covered fewer than 800 HLA-typed donors contained around 330 gigabases of sequencing data and 70 million to 100 million unique TCR sequences. The number of typed donors differed by locus: about 620-630 for A, B, C, DRB1 and DQB1; approximately 540 for DQA1; around 610 for DPA1; and roughly 450 for DPB1. Along with the roughly 700-subject first cohort, a separate validation cohort of 120 different subjects was used. Because of strong linkage in the cohort, roughly five DR-DQ haplotypes were treated as single units for association and clustering.

What the study reported, not specific to this receptor: The presence/absence analyses assumed that sequencing depth was roughly uniform across donors, and that assumption may not be true. A cluster of highly shared sequence variants was judged likely to represent a technical artifact of the sequencing pipeline. The only immune exposure information available for the cohort was CMV serostatus. An association between a missense DCLRE1C variant and V-gene and J-gene trimming of TCR beta chains was found in a later genetic analysis and replicated in an independent cohort. A later analysis found that TCR association rates varied across HLA loci, with DRB1 alleles showing the most associated TCRs and HLA-C alleles the fewest. The 87-base-pair reads could not distinguish some IMGT-functional V segments, including TRBV6-2 and TRBV6-3, so those segments were excluded. In a later analysis, some 18,000 TCR beta sequences were associated with specific HLA alleles at a false discovery rate of 0.05. Cytomegalovirus status was reported to be diagnosed by the classifier with high specificity and sensitivity in both the original and validation cohorts. Only TCR beta chains were sequenced in this cohort, and the absence of alpha or paired-chain data limited detectable features. According to a later analysis, parvovirus B19, influenza, CMV and Epstein-Barr virus appeared linked to several top co-occurrence clusters. In vitro tests confirmed that three of the cytomegalovirus-associated TCR beta chains recognize cytomegalovirus antigens. According to the authors, the approach could potentially be generalized to other disease states and immunological phenotypes. A further reported finding was that TCR beta sequences accurately predicted the HLA-A and HLA-B alleles for most subjects in the first cohort. The study gave a list of about 170 TCR beta chains associated with cytomegalovirus. Because counts were too low, seventeen rarely observed V segments, including chromosome 9 orphons, were excluded from the earlier analysis of under 650 of the donors. Most TCR sequences were observed very rarely across donors, whereas some public TCRs were present in many individuals. Compared with equally common non-associated chains, HLA-associated TCR beta chains in a later analysis were more clonally expanded and had lower generation probabilities. Because HLA typing was missing for some donors at each locus, association tests included only the typed subset. An earlier analysis of approximately 600 of the donors showed that most TCR beta V segments appeared in productive rearrangements either about 87% or about 30% of the time, which broadly matched IMGT annotations. In a later genetic analysis, fewer N-insertions in productive TCRs were reported among donors in an Asian-associated ancestry cluster than the roughly 670-donor mean. When HLA alleles, especially DR and DQ, strongly co-occurred, attributing TCR associations to individual alleles was difficult. In a later analysis, most CMV-associated TCR beta chains were found to appear HLA-restricted, with HLA associations seemingly driven largely by CMV exposure. Correlated functional status among segregating V segments might reflect linkage disequilibrium, but an unknown experimental factor could not be ruled out.

On this clone itself: Its antigen is not yet known. Nothing much larger sits one base from this clone, and base qualities are not available.

The cohort comprised fewer than 750 healthy bone marrow donors. At the time of sampling, every cohort member was nominally healthy, though immune exposures that went unrecorded were likely present. The donor was CMV seronegative and belonged to the group of 350 or so seronegative cohort members. A peripheral blood sample was provided by each donor, and peripheral blood mononuclear cells were used for TCR beta sequencing. The Qiagen DNeasy Blood Extraction Kit was used to extract genomic DNA from the blood cell samples. V gives up 6 bases and J gives up 5 bases, and the segment between their germline ends measures 9 bases. CDR1 and CDR2 are drawn from the germline V gene: MNHNS, SASEGT. The CDR3 starts with the cysteine, ends with the phenylalanine, and has 12 residues. Only the CDR3 DNA stays, 36 bases, in frame from base 1. Library preparation employed the immunoSEQ multiplex PCR assay. For the multiplex PCR, a mixture combining 60 forward primers for TCR Vbeta segments and 13 reverse primers for TCR Jbeta segments was used. The CDR3 region of rearranged TCR beta genes was amplified from genomic DNA with a multiplex PCR assay. Amplified TCR beta libraries were sequenced as 87-base-pair reads on the Illumina HiSeq System. The study's own analysis went as follows. A later analysis tallied about 77 million unique TCR beta chains across the approximately 670 repertoires, and approximately 12 million of those chains were shared by two or more donors. To remove PCR and sequencing errors, raw reads were error-corrected and collapsed into unique sequences using a nearest-neighbor algorithm that merged closely related sequences. To assign V, D and J gene segments, CDR3 sequences were aligned to IMGT reference sequences. For a sequence to be retained, a match of at least six nucleotides was required to both a V gene segment and a J gene segment. Rearrangements were classified as productive when the CDR3 lacked stop codons and remained in frame with V and J, and all other rearrangements were classified as non-productive. CDR3 was defined by IMGT convention, running from the second conserved V-encoded cysteine to the conserved J-encoded phenylalanine. The earlier analysis of roughly 590 of the donors excluded sequences that lacked an unambiguous match to a single V gene segment. In an earlier analysis of roughly 500 of the donors, V segments were called functional above 56.7% productive rearrangements and were called segregating when the between-donor standard deviation exceeded 5%. A statistical classification framework was built for diagnosing cytomegalovirus status from the catalog of TCR beta chain sequences. V and J gene assignment, in a later analysis, came from comparing TCR nucleotide sequences with IMGT/GENE-DB human TR gene sequences. Using the TCRdist pipeline, a later analysis assigned CDR3 sequences along with most-parsimonious VDJ recombination scenarios. In a later analysis, every TCR beta chain was defined by the combination of its CDR3 amino acid sequence and its V-gene family, and reads without a unique V-gene family were dropped. In a later analysis, 500 to 700 highly shared, low-generation-probability nucleotide sequences were removed to address suspected cross-contamination and a sequencing artifact. A later analysis calculated a clonal expansion index for each public chain from normalized within-repertoire ranks of inferred template counts. In a later analysis, generation probabilities were computed with a VDJ recombination model fitted to out-of-frame rearrangements, and the resulting probabilities were checked against IGoR. In a later analysis, hypergeometric tests were used to score TCR-TCR, TCR-HLA and TCR-CMV co-occurrence, with a repertoire-size bias correction applied to TCR pairs. A later analysis estimated false discovery rates by permuting HLA or CMV assignments 20 times. In a later analysis, co-occurring TCRs were grouped using DBSCAN, with TCRdist sequence similarity added in when clustering inside HLA-allele-positive subsets. For co-occurrence clustering, repertoires with fewer than 30,000 or more than 120,000 public chains were excluded, along with four to six repertoires with anomalous nucleotide sharing. The immuneACCESS repertoire file appears here via TCRdb, limited to in-frame rearrangements. These files lack a portion of the clones; in checked studies, under half of the deficit traces to unresolved V genes, and the cause of the others is not known. That table gives V, J and clone size, and the DNA gave D and trimming. This sample is represented by some 120,000 clones; 15% of them were singletons. The ten largest clones add up to roughly 2% of the sample.

The chain joins TRBV6-1 to TRBJ2-3, with an unclear D gene assignment. Sequenced: PBMCs. The source of this sequence is a woman between 18 and 30 years old in good health and CMV-seronegative. The CDR3 loop reads CASRYPGDTQYF. The sequenced DNA: TGTGCCAGCAGGTACCCGGGAGATACGCAGTATTTT.